Following are 15 T cell receptor beta chains from one sample sequenced in a study of metastatic and nonmetastatic thyroid tumors. Thyroid surgery was performed in patients who had received no treatment beforehand. From the PCR reads, TCRdb re-called clones with MiXCR. The data show approximately 29,000 clones, 25% to 30% seen once. The material sequenced was blood. The receptors were gathered from a female donor with papillary thyroid cancer or a benign thyroid nodule (not recorded which). Some clones in this sample may be carry-over from other donors' samples.

V and J are TRBV27 and TRBJ2-7; D possibly corresponds to TRBD1 (6 bases). With 5 bases removed from V and 5 bases from J, the gap between germline ends came to 16 bases. The CDR3 runs 14 residues. The germline V gene encodes CDR1 MNHEY and CDR2 SMNVEV (reference sequence). The CDR3 loop is CASSPGTRCNEQYF. CDR3 in DNA: TGTGCCAGCAGTCCGGGGACAAGGTGTAACGAGCAGTACTTC.

The chain is built from TRBV11-3 and TRBJ2-1; D remains unclear. This CDR3 region has 12 residues. CDR1 and CDR2 (germline): SGHNT, YENEEA. Between the trimmed V and J ends, which lost 2 bases and 7 bases, there was a span of 6 bases. CDR3 amino acids: CASSLYVNEQFF. DNA for the CDR3: TGTGCCAGCAGCTTATACGTGAATGAGCAGTTCTTC.

This clone has a count of ten or more. This chain uses TRBV5-1 with TRBJ1-6, with 10 nucleotides matching TRBD1. CDR3 length equals 14 residues. Germline loops: CDR1 SGHRS, CDR2 YFSETQ. V lost 5 bases to trimming and J lost 10 bases; unmatched junction nucleotides: 6. As DNA, the CDR3 is TGCGCCAGCAGTCCTGGACAGGGGGAATCACCCCTCCACTTT. Translating it yields CASSPGQGESPLHF. Full variable domain (rest looked up from reference TRBV5-1 and TRBJ1-6): KAGVTQTPRYLIKTRGQQVTLSCSPISGHRSVSWYQQTPGQGLQFLFEYFSETQRNKGNFPGRFSGRQFSNSRSEMNVSTLELGDSALYLCASSPGQGESPLHFGNGTRLTVT.

This clone was observed many times. The same CDR3 also results from other DNA sequences found in this sample. This chain links TRBV12-3 or TRBV12-4 with TRBJ2-7, with TRBD2 identical over 9 bases. The CDR3 sequence is 15 residues long. The V and J ends lost 5 bases and 6 bases, in that order; junction bases with no gene match: 11. The CDR3, as DNA: TGTGCCAGCAGTCCTCTTAGCGGGAGTGCTGTCGAGCAGTACTTC. Translating gives CASSPLSGSAVEQYF.

The chain carries TRBV7-2 and TRBJ2-7, with no clear D. CDR1 is SGHTA and CDR2 is FQGNSA in the germline V gene. V lost 9 bases and J 2 bases, leaving 14 bases between the germline ends. The CDR3 length is 13 residues. The CDR3 spells CASRAGWTYEQYF. In DNA form, the CDR3 reads TGTGCCAGTAGGGCCGGATGGACCTACGAGCAGTACTTC.

This clone came up many times. The chain carries TRBV5-6 and TRBJ2-3; 7 bases fit TRBD2. J lost 5 bases, V lost 0 bases, and 12 bases had no gene match. This CDR3 is 17 amino acids long. Germline V lookup: CDR1 SGHDT, CDR2 YYEEEE. The CDR3 loop is CASSLGYAWLAVDTQYF. DNA of the CDR3: TGTGCCAGCAGCTTGGGTTACGCCTGGCTAGCGGTAGATACGCAGTATTTT.

The chain uses TRBV9 and TRBJ2-1; TRBD1 is a possible D gene (6 bases). V shed 3 bases and J shed 5 bases, with 9 bases lying between them. Germline CDR1 SGDLS, CDR2 YYNGEE. CDR3 length: 13 amino acids. CDR3 region: CASSAGTHNEQFF. The CDR3 nucleotides are TGTGCCAGCAGCGCGGGGACACACAATGAGCAGTTCTTC.

This clone was detected many times. The rearrangement links TRBV2 to TRBJ2-1; TRBD2 aligns across 9 bases. The length of the CDR3 is 17 residues. The junction had 9 bases not matched to a gene; V was cut back by 1 base and J by 5 bases. Germline V gene lookup returns CDR1 SNHLY and CDR2 FYNNEI. CDR3 residues: CASSEGIAGEGNNEQFF. The DNA of the CDR3 is TGTGCCAGCAGTGAAGGGATAGCGGGAGAGGGCAACAATGAGCAGTTCTTC.

This clone has more than one count but fewer than ten. The chain joins TRBV6-2 or TRBV6-3 to TRBJ2-7; D is perhaps TRBD1 (5 bases). The CDR3 runs 13 residues. With 2 bases removed from V and 3 bases from J, the gap between germline ends came to 8 bases. Per the germline V gene, CDR1 is MNHEY and CDR2 is SVGEGT. The CDR3 protein is CASSYADSYEQYF. The CDR3, as DNA: TGTGCCAGCAGTTACGCCGACAGCTACGAGCAGTACTTC.

J is TRBJ2-5 and V is TRBV4-1; TRBD2 agrees at 10 bases. Germline values: CDR1 MGHRA, CDR2 YSYEKL. V was clipped by 2 bases and J by 4 bases; unmatched bases: 7. There are 16 residues in the CDR3. This chain's CDR3 is CASSQLAGVLTETQYF. CDR3 DNA sequence: TGCGCCAGCAGCCAACTAGCGGGAGTACTCACAGAGACCCAGTACTTC.

The chain links TRBV20-1 to TRBJ2-3, with D tentatively TRBD2 (6 bases). The CDR3 sequence is 12 residues long. In germline, CDR1 is DFQATT, CDR2 SNEGSKA (reference sequence). V lost 8 bases, J lost 9 bases, and 18 bases lay in between. For the CDR3, the DNA is TGCAGTTCTCAGGGACTGGGTGTGACGCAGTATTTT. Translated, it gives CSSQGLGVTQYF.

This chain connects TRBV28 to TRBJ2-2; no definite D call. CDR3 size: 15 residues. V was shortened by 8 bases and J by 0 bases, with 13 bases between the two germline ends. Germline V CDR1 and CDR2: MDHEN, SYDVKM. The CDR3: CASLVRAANTGELFF. The CDR3 DNA reads as TGTGCCAGCTTAGTAAGGGCCGCGAACACCGGGGAGCTGTTTTTT.

This clone qualifies as medium-sized. V usage is TRBV9 and J usage is TRBJ2-5, with D perhaps assigned TRBD1 or TRBD2 (6 bases each). The CDR3 sequence is 16 residues long. Deletions cut 0 bases from V and 1 base from J, with 13 bases between. The germline CDR1 and CDR2 sequences are SGDLS and YYNGEE. CDR3 DNA sequence: TGTGCCAGCAGCGTAGGGAACGGGGGCGGCCAAGAGACCCAGTACTTC. Translation: CASSVGNGGGQETQYF.

This chain links TRBV12-3 or TRBV12-4 with TRBJ2-3, with D perhaps matching TRBD2 (6 bases). This CDR3 region has 16 residues. Trimming took 7 bases from V and 1 from J, leaving 18 bases between them. The CDR3: CASKPGGGVGTDTQYF. In DNA form, the CDR3 reads TGTGCCAGCAAACCCGGCGGAGGGGTAGGCACAGATACGCAGTATTTT.

The chain is built from TRBV11-1 and TRBJ2-7, with 10 nucleotides matching TRBD2. CDR3 size: 18 residues. V gave up 1 base and J gave up 4 bases; unmatched junction bases: 13. Germline loops: CDR1 SGHAT, CDR2 FQDESV (reference sequence). In nucleotides, the CDR3 is TGTGCCAGCAGCTTAGAACTAGCGGGAAGTCCACCCCGATACGAGCAGTACTTC. This gives the protein CASSLELAGSPPRYEQYF.